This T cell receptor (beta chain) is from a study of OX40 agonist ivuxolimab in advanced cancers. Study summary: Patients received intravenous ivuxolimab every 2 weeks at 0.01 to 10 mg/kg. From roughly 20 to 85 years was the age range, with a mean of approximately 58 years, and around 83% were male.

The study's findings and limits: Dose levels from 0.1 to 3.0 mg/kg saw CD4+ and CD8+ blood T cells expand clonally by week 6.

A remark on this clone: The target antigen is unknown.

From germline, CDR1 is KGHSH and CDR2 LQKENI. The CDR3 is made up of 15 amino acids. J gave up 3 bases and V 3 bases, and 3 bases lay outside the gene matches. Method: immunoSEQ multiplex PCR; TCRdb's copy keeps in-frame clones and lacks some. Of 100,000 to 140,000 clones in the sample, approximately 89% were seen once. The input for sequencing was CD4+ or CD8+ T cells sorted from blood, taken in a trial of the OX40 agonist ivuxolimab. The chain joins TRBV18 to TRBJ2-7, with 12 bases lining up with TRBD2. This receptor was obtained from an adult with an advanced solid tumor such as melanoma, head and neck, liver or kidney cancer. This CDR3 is CASSPWTSGNYEQYF. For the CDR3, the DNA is TGTGCCAGCTCACCCTGGACTAGCGGGAACTACGAGCAGTACTTC.